This TCR beta chain was sequenced in a study of cytotoxic CD8 clonotypes in ibrutinib-treated CLL. Profiling relied on immunoSEQ multiplex PCR, and the TCRdb table lists in-frame clones only, not all of them. The sample contains approximately 12,000 clones, approximately 59% of which appear only once. The CDR3 has 14 residues. Trimming left V 4 bases short and J 6 bases short, with 15 bases between. From germline, CDR1 is SGDLS and CDR2 YYNGEE. The sequenced sample was PBMCs, obtained before ibrutinib treatment. The chain uses TRBV9 and TRBJ2-3; D might be TRBD1 (5 bases). This clonotype was obtained from a human donor with chronic lymphocytic leukemia. CDR3 DNA sequence: TGTGCCAGCAGCTCGGCCCAGGGCGGCGATACGCAGTATTTT. This codes for CASSSAQGGDTQYF.